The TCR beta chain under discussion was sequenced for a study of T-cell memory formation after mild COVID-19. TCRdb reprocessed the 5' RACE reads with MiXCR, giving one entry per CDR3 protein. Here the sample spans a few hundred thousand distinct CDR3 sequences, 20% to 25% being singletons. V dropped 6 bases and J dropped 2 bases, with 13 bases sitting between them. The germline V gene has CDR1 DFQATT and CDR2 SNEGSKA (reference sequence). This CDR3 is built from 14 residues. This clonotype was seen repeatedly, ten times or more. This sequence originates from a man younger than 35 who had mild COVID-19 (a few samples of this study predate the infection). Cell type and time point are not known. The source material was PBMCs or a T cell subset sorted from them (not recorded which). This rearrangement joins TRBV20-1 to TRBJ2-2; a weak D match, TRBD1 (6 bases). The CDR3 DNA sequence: TGCAGTGCCGCCGGGACAACTAACACCGGGGAGCTGTTTTTT. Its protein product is CSAAGTTNTGELFF.